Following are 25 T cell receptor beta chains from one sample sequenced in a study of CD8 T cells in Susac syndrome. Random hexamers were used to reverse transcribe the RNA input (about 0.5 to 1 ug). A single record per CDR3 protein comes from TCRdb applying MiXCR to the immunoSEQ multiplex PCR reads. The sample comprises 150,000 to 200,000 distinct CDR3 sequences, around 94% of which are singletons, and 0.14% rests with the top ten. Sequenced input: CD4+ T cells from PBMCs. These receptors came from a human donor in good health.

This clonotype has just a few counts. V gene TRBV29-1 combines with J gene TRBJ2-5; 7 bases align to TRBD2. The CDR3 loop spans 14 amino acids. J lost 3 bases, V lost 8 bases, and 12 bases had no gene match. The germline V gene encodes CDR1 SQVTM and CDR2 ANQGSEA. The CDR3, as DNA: TGCAGCTCACTGGGGGAGGCGGGGGAAGAGACCCAGTACTTC. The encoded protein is CSSLGEAGEETQYF. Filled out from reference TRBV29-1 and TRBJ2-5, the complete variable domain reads SAVISQKPSRDICQRGTSLTIQCQVDSQVTMMFWYRQQPGQSLTLIATANQGSEATYESGFVIDKFPISRPNLTFSTLTVSNMSPEDSSIYLCSSLGEAGEETQYFGPGTRLLVL.

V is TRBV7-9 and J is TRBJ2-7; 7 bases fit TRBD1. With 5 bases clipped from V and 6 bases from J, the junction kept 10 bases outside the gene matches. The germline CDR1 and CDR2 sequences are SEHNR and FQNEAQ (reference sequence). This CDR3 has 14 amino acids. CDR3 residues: CASSLPVAGGEQYF. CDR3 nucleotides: TGTGCCAGCAGCCTCCCGGTGGCAGGGGGCGAGCAGTACTTC.

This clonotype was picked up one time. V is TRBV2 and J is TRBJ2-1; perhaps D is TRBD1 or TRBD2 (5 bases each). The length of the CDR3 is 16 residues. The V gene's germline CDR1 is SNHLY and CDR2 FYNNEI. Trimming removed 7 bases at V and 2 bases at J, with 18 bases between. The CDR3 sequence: CASTLSEVGAYNEQFF. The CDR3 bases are TGTGCCAGCACCCTCTCGGAGGTGGGGGCCTACAATGAGCAGTTCTTC.

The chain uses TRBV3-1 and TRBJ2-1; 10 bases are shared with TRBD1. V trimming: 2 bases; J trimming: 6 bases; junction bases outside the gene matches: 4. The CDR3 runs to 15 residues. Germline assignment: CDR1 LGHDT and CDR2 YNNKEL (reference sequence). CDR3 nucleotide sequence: TGTGCCAGCAGCCAATTGGGACAGGGGAGCAATGAGCAGTTCTTC. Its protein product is CASSQLGQGSNEQFF.

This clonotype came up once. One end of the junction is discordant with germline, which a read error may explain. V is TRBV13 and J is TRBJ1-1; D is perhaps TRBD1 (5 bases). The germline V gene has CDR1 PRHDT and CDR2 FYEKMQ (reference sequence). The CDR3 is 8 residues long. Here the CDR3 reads CASSSGAF. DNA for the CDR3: TGTGCCAGCAGCTCCGGGGCTTTT.

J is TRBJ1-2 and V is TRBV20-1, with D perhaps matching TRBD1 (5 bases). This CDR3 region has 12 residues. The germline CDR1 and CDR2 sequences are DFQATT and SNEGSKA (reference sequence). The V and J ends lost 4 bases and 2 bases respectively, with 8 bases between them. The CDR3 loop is CSATGFNYGYTF. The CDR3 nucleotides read TGCAGTGCTACAGGGTTCAACTATGGCTACACCTTC.

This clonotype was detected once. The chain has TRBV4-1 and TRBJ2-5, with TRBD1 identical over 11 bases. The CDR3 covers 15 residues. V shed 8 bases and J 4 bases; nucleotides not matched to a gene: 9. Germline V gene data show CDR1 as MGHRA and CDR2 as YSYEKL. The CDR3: CASRPGQGAGETQYF. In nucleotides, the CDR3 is TGCGCCAGCCGACCCGGACAGGGGGCCGGAGAGACCCAGTACTTC.

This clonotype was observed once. CDR3 in amino acids: CASSGSTYGYTF. In DNA form, the CDR3 reads TGTGCCAGCTCCGGGAGCACTTATGGCTACACCTTC. V and J are TRBV7-8 and TRBJ1-2; unclear D gene. Germline V gene sequence: CDR1 SGHVS, CDR2 FQNEAQ. Trimming took off 8 bases at V and 5 bases at J, with 12 bases between the two ends. This CDR3 is built from 12 residues. The whole variable domain, filled in from reference TRBV7-8 and TRBJ1-2, reads GAGVSQSPRYKVAKRGQDVALRCDPISGHVSLFWYQQALGQGPEFLTYFQNEAQLDKSGLPSDRFFAERPEGSVSTLKIQRTQQEDSAVYLCASSGSTYGYTFGSGTRLTVV.

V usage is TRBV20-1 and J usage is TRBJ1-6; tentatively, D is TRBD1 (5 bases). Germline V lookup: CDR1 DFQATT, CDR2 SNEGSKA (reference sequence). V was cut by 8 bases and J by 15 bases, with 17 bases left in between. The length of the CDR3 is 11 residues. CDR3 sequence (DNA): TGCAGTACCTGGGACCAAGAGCACCTCCACTTT. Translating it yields CSTWDQEHLHF.

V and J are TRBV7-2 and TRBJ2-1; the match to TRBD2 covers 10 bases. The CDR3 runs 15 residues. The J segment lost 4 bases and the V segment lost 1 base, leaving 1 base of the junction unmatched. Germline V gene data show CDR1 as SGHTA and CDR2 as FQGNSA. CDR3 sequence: CASSLVSGGYNEQFF. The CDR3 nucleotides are TGTGCCAGCAGCTTAGTTAGCGGGGGGTACAATGAGCAGTTCTTC.

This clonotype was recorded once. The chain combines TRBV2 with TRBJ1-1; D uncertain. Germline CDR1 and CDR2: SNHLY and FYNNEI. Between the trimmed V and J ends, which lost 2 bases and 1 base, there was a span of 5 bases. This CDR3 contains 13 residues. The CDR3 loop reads CASSEIWNTEAFF. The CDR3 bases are TGTGCCAGCAGTGAAATCTGGAACACTGAAGCTTTCTTT.

Written as DNA, the CDR3 is TGCAGTGCTAGAGTACAGGGACATGAGCAGTTCTTC. Translated, it gives CSARVQGHEQFF. This sequence joins TRBV20-1 and TRBJ2-1; weak D call: TRBD1 (6 bases). The CDR3 runs 12 residues. V shed 1 base and J shed 8 bases, with 9 bases lying between them. Germline V gene lookup returns CDR1 DFQATT and CDR2 SNEGSKA (reference sequence).

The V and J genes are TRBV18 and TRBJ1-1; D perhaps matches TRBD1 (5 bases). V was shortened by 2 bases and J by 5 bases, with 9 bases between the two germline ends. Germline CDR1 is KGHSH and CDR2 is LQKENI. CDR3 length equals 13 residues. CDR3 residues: CASSPKDTTEAFF. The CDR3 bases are TGTGCCAGCTCACCAAAGGACACGACTGAAGCTTTCTTT.

CDR3 sequence reads: CAWSVFQGEGDTQYF. For the CDR3, the DNA is TGTGCCTGGAGTGTCTTCCAGGGGGAAGGAGATACGCAGTATTTT. This chain joins TRBV30 and TRBJ2-3, with 7 bases lining up with TRBD1. CDR1 and CDR2 from the germline V gene are GTSNPN and SVGIG (reference sequence). CDR3 length: 15 amino acids. V shed 0 bases and J 5 bases; nucleotides not matched to a gene: 8.

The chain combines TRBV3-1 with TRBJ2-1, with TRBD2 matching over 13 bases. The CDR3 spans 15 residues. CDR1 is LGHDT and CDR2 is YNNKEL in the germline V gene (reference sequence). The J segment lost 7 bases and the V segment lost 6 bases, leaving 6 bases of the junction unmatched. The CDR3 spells CASSPGLAGYNEQFF. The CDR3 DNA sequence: TGTGCCAGCAGTCCGGGACTAGCGGGGTATAATGAGCAGTTCTTC.

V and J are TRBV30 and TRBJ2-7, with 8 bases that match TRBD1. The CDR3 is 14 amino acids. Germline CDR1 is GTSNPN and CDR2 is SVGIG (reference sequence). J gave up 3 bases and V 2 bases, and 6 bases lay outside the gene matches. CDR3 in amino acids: CAWSFQTGDYEQYF. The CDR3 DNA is TGTGCCTGGAGTTTTCAGACAGGGGACTACGAGCAGTACTTC.

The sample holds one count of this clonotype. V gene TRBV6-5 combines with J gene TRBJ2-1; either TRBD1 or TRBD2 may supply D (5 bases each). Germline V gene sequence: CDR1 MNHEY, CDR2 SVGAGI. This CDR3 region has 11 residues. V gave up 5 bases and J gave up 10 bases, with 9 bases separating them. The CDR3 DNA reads TGTGCCAGCAGTCAGAGGGACGAGCAGTTCTTC. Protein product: CASSQRDEQFF.

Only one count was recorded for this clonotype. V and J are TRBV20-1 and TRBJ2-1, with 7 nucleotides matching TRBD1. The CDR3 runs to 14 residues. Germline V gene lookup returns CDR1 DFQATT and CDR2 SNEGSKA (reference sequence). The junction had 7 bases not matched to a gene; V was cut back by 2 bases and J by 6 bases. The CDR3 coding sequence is TGCAGTGCTAGAAACAGGGGAAGAGGCAATGAGCAGTTCTTC. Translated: CSARNRGRGNEQFF.

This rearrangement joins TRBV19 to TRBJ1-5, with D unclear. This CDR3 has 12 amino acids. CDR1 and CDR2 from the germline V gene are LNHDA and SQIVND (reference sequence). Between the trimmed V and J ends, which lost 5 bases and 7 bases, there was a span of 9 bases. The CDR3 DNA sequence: TGTGCCAGTAGTCTCATCCAACAGCCCCAGCATTTT. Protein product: CASSLIQQPQHF. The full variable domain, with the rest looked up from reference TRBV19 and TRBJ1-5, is DGGITQSPKYLFRKEGQNVTLSCEQNLNHDAMYWYRQDPGQGLRLIYYSQIVNDFQKGDIAEGYSVSREKKESFPLTVTSAQKNPTAFYLCASSLIQQPQHFGDGTRLSIL.

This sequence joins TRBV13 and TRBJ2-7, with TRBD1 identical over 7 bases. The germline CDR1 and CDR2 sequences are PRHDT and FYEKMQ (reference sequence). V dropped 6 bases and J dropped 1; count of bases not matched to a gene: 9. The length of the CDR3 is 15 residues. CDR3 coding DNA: TGTGCCAGCAGACGACAGGGAGACGGTTCCTACGAGCAGTACTTC. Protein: CASRRQGDGSYEQYF. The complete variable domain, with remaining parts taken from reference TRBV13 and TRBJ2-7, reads AAGVIQSPRHLIKEKRETATLKCYPIPRHDTVYWYQQGPGQDPQFLISFYEKMQSDKGSIPDRFSAQQFSDYHSELNMSSLELGDSALYFCASRRQGDGSYEQYFGPGTRLTVT.

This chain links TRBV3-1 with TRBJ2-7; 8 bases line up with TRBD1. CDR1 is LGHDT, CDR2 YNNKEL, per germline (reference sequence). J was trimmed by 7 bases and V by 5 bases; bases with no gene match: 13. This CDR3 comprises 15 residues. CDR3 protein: CASSLHQDRAGEQYF. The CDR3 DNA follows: TGTGCCAGCAGCTTGCATCAGGACAGGGCGGGAGAGCAGTACTTC.

The CDR3 here is CASSSAGPGETQYF. DNA for the CDR3: TGTGCCAGCAGCTCGGCAGGACCTGGGGAGACCCAGTACTTC. The V and J genes are TRBV11-2 and TRBJ2-5; no firm D call. The CDR3 spans 14 residues. CDR1 and CDR2 (germline): SGHAT, FQNNGV. Trimming took off 4 bases at V and 5 bases at J, with 14 bases between the two ends.

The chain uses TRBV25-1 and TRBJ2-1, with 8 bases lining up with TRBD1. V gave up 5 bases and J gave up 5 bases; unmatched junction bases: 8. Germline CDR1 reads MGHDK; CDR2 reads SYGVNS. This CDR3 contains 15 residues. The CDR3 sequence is CASSTRTGLNNEQFF. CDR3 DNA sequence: TGTGCCAGCAGTACCCGGACAGGGCTGAACAATGAGCAGTTCTTC.

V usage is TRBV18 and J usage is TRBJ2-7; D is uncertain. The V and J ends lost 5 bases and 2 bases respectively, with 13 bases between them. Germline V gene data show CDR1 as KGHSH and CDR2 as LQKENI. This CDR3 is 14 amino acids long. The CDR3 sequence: CASSAPQPTYEQYF. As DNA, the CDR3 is TGTGCCAGCTCAGCCCCGCAGCCCACCTACGAGCAGTACTTC.

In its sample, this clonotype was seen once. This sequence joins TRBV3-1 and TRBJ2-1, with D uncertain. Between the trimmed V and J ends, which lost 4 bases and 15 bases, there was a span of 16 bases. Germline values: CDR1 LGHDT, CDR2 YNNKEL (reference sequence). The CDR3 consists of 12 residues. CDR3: CASSLDQISLFF. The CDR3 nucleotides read TGTGCCAGCAGCCTAGATCAGATTTCGTTGTTCTTC.